Reported below is one T cell receptor (beta chain). Its target is not known. The source of the sample is a study of cytomegalovirus exposure and HLA in healthy donors. The CDR3 totals 14 residues. Germline V gene sequence: CDR1 SGDLS, CDR2 YYNGEE. V was cut by 4 bases and J by 7 bases, with 18 bases left in between. Measured with immunoSEQ multiplex PCR; TCRdb has only the in-frame clones, and not every one. The profile covers around 130,000 clones, with approximately 81% appearing a single time and roughly 2% taken by the ten largest. Broader study findings: Most observed TCR sequences were rare, whereas some public TCRs were detected in many donors. A classifier reportedly called cytomegalovirus status with high sensitivity and specificity.

Source material: PBMCs. The source of this sequence is a woman aged 25 to 39 in good health and CMV-seronegative. V gene TRBV9 combines with J gene TRBJ2-7, with D possibly matching TRBD2 (5 bases). CDR3 DNA sequence: TGTGCCAGCAGCCTTCACGATCCTCCGGGGGAGCAGTACTTC. This encodes CASSLHDPPGEQYF.